This T cell receptor (beta chain) was sequenced for a study of blood T cell repertoires in COVID-19. Under the authors' procedure: Scientists estimated how many nucleated cells there were by amplifying reference gene primers. Repertoires were generated with immunoSEQ multiplex PCR, while TCRdb's copy carries only in-frame clones and drops some. The D gene and trimming were derived from the DNA, and the V and J assignments and clone size from that table. The data show about 210,000 clones, roughly four fifths seen once. Germline V gene sequence: CDR1 MDHEN, CDR2 SYDVKM. This CDR3 is built from 15 residues. Trimming cost V 8 bases and J 8 bases; bases outside gene matches: 12.

The receptor's source is a woman in her thirties or forties with acute or convalescent COVID-19. Sequenced material: peripheral blood. The V call is TRBV28, the J call TRBJ1-4; 9 bases match TRBD1. The CDR3 bases are TGTGCCAGCTCGACCGACAGGGGGAGAATGGAAAAACTGTTTTTT. This gives the protein CASSTDRGRMEKLFF.